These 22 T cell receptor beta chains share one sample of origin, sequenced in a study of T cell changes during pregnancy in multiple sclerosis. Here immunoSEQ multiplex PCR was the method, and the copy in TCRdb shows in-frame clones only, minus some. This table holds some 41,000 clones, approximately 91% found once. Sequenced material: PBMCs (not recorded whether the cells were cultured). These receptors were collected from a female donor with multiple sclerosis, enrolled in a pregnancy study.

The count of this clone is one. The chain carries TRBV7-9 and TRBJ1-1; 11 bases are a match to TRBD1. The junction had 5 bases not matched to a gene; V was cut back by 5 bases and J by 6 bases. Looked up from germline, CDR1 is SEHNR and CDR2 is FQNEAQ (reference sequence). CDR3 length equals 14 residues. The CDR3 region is CASSTGQGAAEAFF. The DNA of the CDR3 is TGTGCCAGCAGCACCGGACAGGGGGCGGCTGAAGCTTTCTTT.

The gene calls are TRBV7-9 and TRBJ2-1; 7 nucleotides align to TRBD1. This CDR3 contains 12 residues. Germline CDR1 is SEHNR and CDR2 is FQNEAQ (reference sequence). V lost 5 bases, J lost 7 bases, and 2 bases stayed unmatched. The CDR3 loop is CASSPDRNEQFF. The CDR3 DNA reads TGTGCCAGCAGCCCGGACAGGAATGAGCAGTTCTTC.

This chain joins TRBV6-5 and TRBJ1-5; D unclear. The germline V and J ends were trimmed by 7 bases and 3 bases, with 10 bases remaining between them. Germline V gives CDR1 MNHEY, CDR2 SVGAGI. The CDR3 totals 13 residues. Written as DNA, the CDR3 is TGTGCCAGCACCTACGGGGTCAATCAGCCCCAGCATTTT. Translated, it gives CASTYGVNQPQHF.

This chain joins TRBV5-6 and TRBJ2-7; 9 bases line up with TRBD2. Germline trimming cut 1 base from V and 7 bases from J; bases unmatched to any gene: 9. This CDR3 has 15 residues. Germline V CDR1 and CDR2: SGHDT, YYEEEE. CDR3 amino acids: CASSLISSSGIEQYF. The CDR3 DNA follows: TGTGCCAGCAGCTTGATTAGTTCTAGCGGGATAGAGCAGTACTTC.

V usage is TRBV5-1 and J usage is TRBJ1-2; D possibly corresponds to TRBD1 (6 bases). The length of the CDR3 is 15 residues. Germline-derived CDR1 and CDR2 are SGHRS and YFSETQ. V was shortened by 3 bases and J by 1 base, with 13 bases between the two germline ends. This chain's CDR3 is CASSYGQLDNYGYTF. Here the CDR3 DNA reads TGCGCCAGCAGCTACGGACAGCTCGATAACTATGGCTACACCTTC.

As DNA, the CDR3 is TGTGCCAGCAGCCAAGCCGGTGGGGGTAGCAATCAGCCCCAGCATTTT. Translated, it gives CASSQAGGGSNQPQHF. V is TRBV4-2 and J is TRBJ1-5; D possibly corresponds to TRBD1 (5 bases). CDR1 is LGHNA and CDR2 is YNFKEQ in the germline V gene. This CDR3 region has 16 residues. The V end lost 1 base, the J end lost 0 bases, and 10 bases lay between the germline ends.

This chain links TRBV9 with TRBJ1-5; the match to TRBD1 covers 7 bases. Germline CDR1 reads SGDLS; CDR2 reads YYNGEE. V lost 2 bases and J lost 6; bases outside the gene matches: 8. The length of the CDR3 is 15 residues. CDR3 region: CASSVDRFGVQPQHF. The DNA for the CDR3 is TGTGCCAGCAGCGTGGACAGGTTTGGGGTTCAGCCCCAGCATTTT. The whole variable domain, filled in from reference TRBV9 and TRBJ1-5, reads DSGVTQTPKHLITATGQRVTLRCSPRSGDLSVYWYQQSLDQGLQFLIQYYNGEERAKGNILERFSAQQFPDLHSELNLSSLELGDSALYFCASSVDRFGVQPQHFGDGTRLSIL.

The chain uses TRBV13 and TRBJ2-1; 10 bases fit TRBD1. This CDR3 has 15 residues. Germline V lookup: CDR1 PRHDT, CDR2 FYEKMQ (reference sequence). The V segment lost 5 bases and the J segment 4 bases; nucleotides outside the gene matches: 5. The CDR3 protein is CASSDGTGEYNEQFF. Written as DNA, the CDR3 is TGTGCCAGCAGCGACGGGACAGGGGAATACAATGAGCAGTTCTTC.

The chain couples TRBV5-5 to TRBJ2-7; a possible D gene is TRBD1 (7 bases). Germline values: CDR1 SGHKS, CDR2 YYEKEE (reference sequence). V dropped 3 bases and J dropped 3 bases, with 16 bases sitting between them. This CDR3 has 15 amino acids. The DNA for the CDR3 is TGTGCCAGCAGCTCGGGCGGGACAGCTTTCTACGAGCAGTACTTC. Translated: CASSSGGTAFYEQYF.

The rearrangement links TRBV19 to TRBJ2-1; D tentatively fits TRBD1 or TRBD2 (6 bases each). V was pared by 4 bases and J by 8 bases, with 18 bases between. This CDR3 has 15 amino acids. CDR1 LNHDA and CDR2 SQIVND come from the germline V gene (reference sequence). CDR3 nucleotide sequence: TGTGCCAGTAGTACGGGGGCCCGGGGCGGGGATGAGCAGTTCTTC. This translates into CASSTGARGGDEQFF.

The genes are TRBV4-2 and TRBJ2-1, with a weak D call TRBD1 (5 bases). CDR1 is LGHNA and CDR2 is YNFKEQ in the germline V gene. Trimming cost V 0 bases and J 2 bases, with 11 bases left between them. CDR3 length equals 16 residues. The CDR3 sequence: CASSQEKGSPYNEQFF. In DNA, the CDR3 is TGTGCCAGCAGCCAAGAAAAGGGGTCCCCCTACAATGAGCAGTTCTTC.

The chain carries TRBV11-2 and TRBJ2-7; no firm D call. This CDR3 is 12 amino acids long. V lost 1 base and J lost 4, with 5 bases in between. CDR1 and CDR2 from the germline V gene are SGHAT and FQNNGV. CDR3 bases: TGTGCCAGCAGCTTAGCTAGGTACGAGCAGTACTTC. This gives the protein CASSLARYEQYF.

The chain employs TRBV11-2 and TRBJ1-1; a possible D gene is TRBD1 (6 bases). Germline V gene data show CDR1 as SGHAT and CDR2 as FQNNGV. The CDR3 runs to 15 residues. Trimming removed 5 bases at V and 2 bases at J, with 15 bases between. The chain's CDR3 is CASSEVTGFNTEAFF. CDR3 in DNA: TGTGCCAGCAGCGAGGTCACAGGGTTCAACACTGAAGCTTTCTTT.

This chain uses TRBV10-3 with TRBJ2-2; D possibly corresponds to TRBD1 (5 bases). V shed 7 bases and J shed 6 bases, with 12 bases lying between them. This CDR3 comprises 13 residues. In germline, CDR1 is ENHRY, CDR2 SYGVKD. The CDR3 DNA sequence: TGTGCCATCACCAGCTTAGGGGCCGGGGAGCTGTTTTTT. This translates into CAITSLGAGELFF.

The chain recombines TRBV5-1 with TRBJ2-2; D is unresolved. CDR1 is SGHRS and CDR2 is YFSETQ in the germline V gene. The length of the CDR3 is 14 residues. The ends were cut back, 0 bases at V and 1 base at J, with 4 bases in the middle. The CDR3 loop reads CASSLEGNTGELFF. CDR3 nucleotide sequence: TGCGCCAGCAGCTTGGAGGGGAACACCGGGGAGCTGTTTTTT.

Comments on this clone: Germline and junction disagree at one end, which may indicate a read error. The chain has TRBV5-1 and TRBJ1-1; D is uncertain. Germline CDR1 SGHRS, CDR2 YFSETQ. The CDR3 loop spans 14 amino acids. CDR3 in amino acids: CASSEVGLRTEAFF. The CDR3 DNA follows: TGCGCGAGCAGCGAGGTGGGCTTGAGGACTGAAGCTTTCTTT.

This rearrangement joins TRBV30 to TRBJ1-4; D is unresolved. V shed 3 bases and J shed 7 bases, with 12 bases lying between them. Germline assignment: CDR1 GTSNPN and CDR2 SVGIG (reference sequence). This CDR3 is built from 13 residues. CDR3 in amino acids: CAWRPGFTEKLFF. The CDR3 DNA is TGTGCCTGGAGACCGGGATTTACTGAAAAACTGTTTTTT.

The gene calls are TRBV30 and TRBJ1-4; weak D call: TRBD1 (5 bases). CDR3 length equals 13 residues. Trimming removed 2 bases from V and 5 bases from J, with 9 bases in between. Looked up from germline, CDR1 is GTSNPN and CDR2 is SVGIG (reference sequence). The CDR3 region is CAWSRRGNEKLFF. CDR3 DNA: TGTGCCTGGAGTCGGAGGGGCAATGAAAAACTGTTTTTT. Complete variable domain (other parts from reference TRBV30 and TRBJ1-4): SQTIHQWPATLVQPVGSPLSLECTVEGTSNPNLYWYRQAAGRGLQLLFYSVGIGQISSEVPQNLSASRPQDRQFILSSKKLLLSDSGFYLCAWSRRGNEKLFFGSGTQLSVL.

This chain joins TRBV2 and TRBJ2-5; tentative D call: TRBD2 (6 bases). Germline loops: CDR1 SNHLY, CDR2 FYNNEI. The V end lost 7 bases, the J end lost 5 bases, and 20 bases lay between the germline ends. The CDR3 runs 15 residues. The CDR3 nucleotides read TGTGCCAGCAAGGAGAGGTCGGGGGTCGGGGAGACCCAGTACTTC. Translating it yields CASKERSGVGETQYF.

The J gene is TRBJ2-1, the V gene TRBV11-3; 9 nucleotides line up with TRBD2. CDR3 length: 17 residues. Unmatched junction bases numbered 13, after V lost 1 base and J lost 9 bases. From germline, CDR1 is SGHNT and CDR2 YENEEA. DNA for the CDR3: TGTGCCAGCAGCTTAGTAGGAGGAGGGACTAGCCACACTGAGCAGTTCTTC. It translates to CASSLVGGGTSHTEQFF. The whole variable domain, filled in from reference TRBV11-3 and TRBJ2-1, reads EAGVVQSPRYKIIEKKQPVAFWCNPISGHNTLYWYLQNLGQGPELLIRYENEEAVDDSQLPKDRFSAERLKGVDSTLKIQPAELGDSAVYLCASSLVGGGTSHTEQFFGPGTRLTVL.

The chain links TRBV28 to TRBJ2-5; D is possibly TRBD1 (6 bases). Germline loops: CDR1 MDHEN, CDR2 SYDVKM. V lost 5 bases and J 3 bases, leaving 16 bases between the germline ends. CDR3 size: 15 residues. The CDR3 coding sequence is TGTGCCAGCAGTGGGGGCATAGGAGGCGAAGAGACCCAGTACTTC. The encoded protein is CASSGGIGGEETQYF.

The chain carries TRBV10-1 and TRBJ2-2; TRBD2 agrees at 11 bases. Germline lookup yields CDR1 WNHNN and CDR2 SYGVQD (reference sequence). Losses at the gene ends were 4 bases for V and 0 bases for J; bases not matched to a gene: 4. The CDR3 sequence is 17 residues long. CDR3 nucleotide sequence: TGCGCCAGCAGTGGGCTAGCGGGAGGAACGAACACCGGGGAGCTGTTTTTT. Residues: CASSGLAGGTNTGELFF.